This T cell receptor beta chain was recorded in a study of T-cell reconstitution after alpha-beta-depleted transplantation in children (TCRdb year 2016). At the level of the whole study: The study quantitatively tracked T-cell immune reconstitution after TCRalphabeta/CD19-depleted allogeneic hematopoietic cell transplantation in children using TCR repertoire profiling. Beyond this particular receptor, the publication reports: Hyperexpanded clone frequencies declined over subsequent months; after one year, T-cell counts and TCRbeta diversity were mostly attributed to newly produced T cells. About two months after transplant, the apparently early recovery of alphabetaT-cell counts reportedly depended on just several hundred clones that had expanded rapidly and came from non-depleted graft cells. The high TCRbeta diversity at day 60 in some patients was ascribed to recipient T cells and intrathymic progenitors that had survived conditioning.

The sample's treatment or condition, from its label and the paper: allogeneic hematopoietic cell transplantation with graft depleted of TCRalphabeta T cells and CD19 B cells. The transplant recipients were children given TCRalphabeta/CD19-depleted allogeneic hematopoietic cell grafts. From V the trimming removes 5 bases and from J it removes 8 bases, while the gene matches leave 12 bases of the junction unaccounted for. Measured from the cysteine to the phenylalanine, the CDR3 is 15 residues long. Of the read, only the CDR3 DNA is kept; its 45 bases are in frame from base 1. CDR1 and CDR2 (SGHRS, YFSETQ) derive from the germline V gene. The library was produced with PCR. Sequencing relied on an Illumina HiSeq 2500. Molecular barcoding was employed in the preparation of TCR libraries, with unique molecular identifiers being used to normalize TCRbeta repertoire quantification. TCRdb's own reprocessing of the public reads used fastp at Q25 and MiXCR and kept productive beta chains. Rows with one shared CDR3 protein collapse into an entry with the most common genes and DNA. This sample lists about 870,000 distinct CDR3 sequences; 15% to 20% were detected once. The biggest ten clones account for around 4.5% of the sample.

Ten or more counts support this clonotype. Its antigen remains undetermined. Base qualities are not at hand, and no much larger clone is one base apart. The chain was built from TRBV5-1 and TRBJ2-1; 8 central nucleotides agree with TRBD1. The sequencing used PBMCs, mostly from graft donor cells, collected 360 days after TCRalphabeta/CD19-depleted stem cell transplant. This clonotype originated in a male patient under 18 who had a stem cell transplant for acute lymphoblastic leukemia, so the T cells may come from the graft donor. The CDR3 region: CASSLRDRGRDEQFF. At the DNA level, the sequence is TGCGCCAGCAGTTTACGAGACAGGGGTAGAGATGAGCAGTTCTTC.